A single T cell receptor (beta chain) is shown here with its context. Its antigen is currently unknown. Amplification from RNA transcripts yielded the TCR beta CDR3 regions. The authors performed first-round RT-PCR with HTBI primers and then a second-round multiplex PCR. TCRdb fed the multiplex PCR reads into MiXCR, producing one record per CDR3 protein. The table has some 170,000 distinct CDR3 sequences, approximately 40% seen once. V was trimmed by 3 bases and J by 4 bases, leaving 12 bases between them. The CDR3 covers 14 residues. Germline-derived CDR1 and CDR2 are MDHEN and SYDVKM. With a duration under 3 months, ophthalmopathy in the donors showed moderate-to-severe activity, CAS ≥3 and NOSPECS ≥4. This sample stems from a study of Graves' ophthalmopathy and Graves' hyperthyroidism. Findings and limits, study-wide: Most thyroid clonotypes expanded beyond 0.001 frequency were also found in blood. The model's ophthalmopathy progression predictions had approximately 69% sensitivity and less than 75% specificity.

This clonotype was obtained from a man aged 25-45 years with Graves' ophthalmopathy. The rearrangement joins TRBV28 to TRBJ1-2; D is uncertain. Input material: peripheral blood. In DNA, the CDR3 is TGTGCCAGCAGTTTCGGTGGGGTTGGCTATGGCTACACCTTC. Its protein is CASSFGGVGYGYTF.